This note documents a single T cell receptor beta chain sequence. Its antigen is unidentified. This entry belongs to a study of T cell repertoires in cytomegalovirus infection. Study-wide context: CMV infection plus the matching HLA type was flagged by public TCR beta signatures. Overall study results and limits: HLA-C-restricted CMV clonotypes gave the most frequent clonotype in two of eight donors. Using cumulative public TCR beta family frequency, the authors identified those who carried CMV together with the relevant HLA.

TCRdb re-derived calls from the reads in MiXCR, one entry per CDR3 protein. The sample lists fewer than 300,000 distinct CDR3 sequences; roughly a quarter were seen once. The clonotype was recovered from a human donor in good health (CMV status not recorded). Some clones in this sample may be carry-over from other donors' samples. The material sequenced was PBMCs.

In nucleotides, the CDR3 is TGTGCCAGCAGCTGGGAGGCTAGCCAAGAAGTCGATGAGCAGTTCTTC. Translation: CASSWEASQEVDEQFF. V gene TRBV11-3 combines with J gene TRBJ2-1, with a possible D match to TRBD2 (6 bases). Deletions cut 4 bases from V and 8 bases from J, with 21 bases between. The CDR3 consists of 16 residues. Per germline, CDR1 SGHNT and CDR2 YENEEA.